The next 6 T cell receptor beta chains were all read from a single sample in a study of T cell responses to AZD1222 COVID-19 vaccine. Sequencing was performed with immunoSEQ multiplex PCR; in TCRdb, only in-frame clones are kept and a portion is missing. The table records tens of thousands of clones, approximately 78% of them present only once. This specimen was peripheral blood, taken on day 0 of AZD1222 vaccination. These receptors were obtained from an adult in good health.

This chain joins TRBV4-1 and TRBJ1-2; possible D gene TRBD1, 5 bases. The CDR3 extends over 12 amino acids. Trimming removed 3 bases at V and 5 bases at J, with 7 bases between. The germline CDR1 and CDR2 sequences are MGHRA and YSYEKL. The DNA of the CDR3 is TGCGCCAGCAGCCACGGACAATATGGCTACACCTTC. The encoded protein is CASSHGQYGYTF.

The chain has TRBV2 and TRBJ2-3; 15 nucleotides align to TRBD2. This CDR3 comprises 16 residues. J gave up 4 bases and V 5 bases, and 4 bases lay outside the gene matches. The germline V gene has CDR1 SNHLY and CDR2 FYNNEI. The CDR3 protein is CASSTGLAGGPDTQYF. The CDR3 DNA reads TGTGCCAGCAGTACAGGACTAGCGGGAGGGCCAGATACGCAGTATTTT.

This chain links TRBV30 with TRBJ2-4; tentative D call: TRBD2 (6 bases). V dropped 0 bases and J dropped 6 bases, with 12 bases sitting between them. The CDR3 extends over 14 amino acids. Germline V gene data show CDR1 as GTSNPN and CDR2 as SVGIG (reference sequence). The CDR3, as DNA: TGTGCCTGGAGTGTATATGGGGGAGGAAACATTCAGTACTTC. It codes for CAWSVYGGGNIQYF.

The chain combines TRBV5-1 with TRBJ2-2, with D hard to call. V was pared by 0 bases and J by 2 bases, with 5 bases between. Looked up from germline, CDR1 is SGHRS and CDR2 is YFSETQ. The CDR3 loop spans 14 amino acids. The CDR3 spells CASSLARNTGELFF. As DNA, the CDR3 is TGCGCCAGCAGCTTGGCAAGAAACACCGGGGAGCTGTTTTTT.

V is TRBV7-2 and J is TRBJ1-2; the D is unclear. Trimming removed 2 bases from V and 5 bases from J, with 12 bases in between. This CDR3 region has 14 residues. CDR1 SGHTA and CDR2 FQGNSA come from the germline V gene. The DNA for the CDR3 is TGTGCCAGCAGCTTAACACTTTCCGAGTATGGCTACACCTTC. Protein sequence: CASSLTLSEYGYTF.

In this sample, this clone turned up a few times. The chain joins TRBV5-6 to TRBJ2-1, with a weak D call TRBD1 (6 bases). Trimming shortened V by 1 base and J by 6 bases, and 8 bases separated the two germline ends. From germline, CDR1 is SGHDT and CDR2 YYEEEE. CDR3 length equals 13 residues. The CDR3: CASSLTRGNEQFF. The CDR3 DNA reads TGTGCCAGCAGCTTGACCAGGGGCAATGAGCAGTTCTTC. Full variable domain (rest looked up from reference TRBV5-6 and TRBJ2-1): DAGVTQSPTHLIKTRGQQVTLRCSPKSGHDTVSWYQQALGQGPQFIFQYYEEEERQRGNFPDRFSGHQFPNYSSELNVNALLLGDSALYLCASSLTRGNEQFFGPGTRLTVL.